The next 5 T cell receptor beta chains were all read from a single sample in a study of type 1 regulatory T cells. Each CDR3 protein is one row after TCRdb ran MiXCR on the reads. The sample lists fewer than 2,500 distinct CDR3 sequences, roughly 6.8% occurring once. The sequencing input was CD4+ T cells, either the whole sample or a sorted fraction (not recorded which). The receptors here all came from a human donor in good health.

This clonotype was seen more than once but under ten times. This may arise from a read error, as a much more abundant clone is one base away. The chain couples TRBV5-1 to TRBJ2-1, with D perhaps TRBD2 (7 bases). The CDR3 consists of 16 residues. Germline CDR1 SGHRS, CDR2 YFSETQ. The CDR3 DNA follows: TGCGCCAGCAGCTTGGATGTAGGGGGGGCCTACAATGAGCTGTTCTTC. This sequence encodes CASSLDVGGAYNELFF.

In its sample, this clonotype is medium-sized. The CDR3 bases are TGCGCCAGCCGGTCCACGGGGGGAGGAGAAAAACTGTTTTTT. Its translation: CASRSTGGGEKLFF. The chain combines TRBV5-1 with TRBJ1-4; the D gene is possibly TRBD1 (5 bases). The CDR3 has 14 amino acids. Germline V gene sequence: CDR1 SGHRS, CDR2 YFSETQ. V lost 7 bases, J lost 8 bases, and 18 bases lay in between.

By sample share, this clonotype is medium-sized (0.01 to 0.1%). V usage is TRBV12-3 or TRBV12-4 and J usage is TRBJ2-7; D ambiguous. The V and J ends lost 3 bases and 6 bases respectively, with 12 bases between them. CDR3 length: 13 amino acids. The CDR3 DNA follows: TGTGCCAGCAGTTTGGGTCGTACGGCCGAGCAGTACTTC. This sequence encodes CASSLGRTAEQYF.

This clonotype ranks as medium-sized. The CDR3 sequence: CASSLSTFGGNEQFF. CDR3 nucleotide sequence: TGCGCCAGCAGCTTGTCGACTTTCGGGGGCAATGAGCAGTTCTTC. The genes are TRBV5-1 and TRBJ2-1, with D possibly being TRBD2 (6 bases). The CDR3 is 15 amino acids. CDR1 and CDR2 (germline): SGHRS, YFSETQ. Trimming removed 1 base from V and 6 bases from J, with 14 bases in between.

This clonotype turned up a few times. The chain is built from TRBV7-2 and TRBJ2-5, with TRBD2 as a possible D gene (7 bases). CDR1 is SGHTA and CDR2 is FQGNSA in the germline V gene. V was cut by 6 bases and J by 1 base, with 21 bases left in between. This CDR3 contains 17 residues. CDR3 DNA: TGTGCCAGCAGACCGGGGGGCGAGGGGTGGGTCCAAGAGACCCAGTACTTC. Protein: CASRPGGEGWVQETQYF.